These 15 T cell receptor beta chains share one sample of origin, sequenced in a study of blood T cell repertoires in COVID-19. TCRdb keeps only in-frame clones here, not all; method: immunoSEQ multiplex PCR. The data show hundreds of thousands of clones, about 84% seen once. The source material was PBMCs or T cells enriched from blood (not recorded which). Receptor source: a woman between 45 and 65 years old who had recovered from COVID-19.

A single count supports this clone. The chain carries TRBV18 and TRBJ1-1, with 7 nucleotides matching TRBD1. The CDR3 is 15 amino acids. Germline values: CDR1 KGHSH, CDR2 LQKENI. V dropped 4 bases and J dropped 1; count of bases not matched to a gene: 6. CDR3 region: CASSLSTGRNTEAFF. CDR3 DNA sequence: TGTGCCAGCTCACTCTCGACAGGGCGGAACACTGAAGCTTTCTTT.

The CDR3 region is CATSRSTGGFSPLHF. The CDR3 DNA reads TGTGCCACCAGCAGATCAACAGGGGGCTTTTCACCCCTCCACTTT. The V and J genes are TRBV15 and TRBJ1-6, with 9 bases aligning to TRBD1. V shed 2 bases and J 9 bases; nucleotides not matched to a gene: 5. The CDR3 has 15 amino acids. Germline CDR1 is LNHNV and CDR2 is YYDKDF (reference sequence).

V usage is TRBV4-1 and J usage is TRBJ1-2, with D hard to call. Germline assignment: CDR1 MGHRA and CDR2 YSYEKL. This CDR3 is built from 15 residues. The V and J ends lost 4 bases and 6 bases respectively, with 18 bases between them. CDR3 region: CASSPHDGDLNGYTF. CDR3 sequence (DNA): TGCGCCAGCAGCCCCCACGACGGGGATCTTAATGGCTACACCTTC.

V and J are TRBV5-1 and TRBJ2-1; D is uncertain. The CDR3 is made up of 16 amino acids. Trimming removed 7 bases from V and 0 bases from J, with 17 bases in between. The germline V gene has CDR1 SGHRS and CDR2 YFSETQ. Here the CDR3 DNA reads TGCGCCAGCCGCCAGCAGCGCATGAGCTCCTACAATGAGCAGTTCTTC. It specifies CASRQQRMSSYNEQFF.

V is TRBV18 and J is TRBJ1-3; D possibly corresponds to TRBD1 (5 bases). Germline-derived CDR1 and CDR2 are KGHSH and LQKENI. V was cut by 3 bases and J by 4 bases, with 10 bases left in between. CDR3 length equals 14 residues. The CDR3 DNA follows: TGTGCCAGCTCACCTTCAGGGAACGGAAACACCATATATTTT. Translating gives CASSPSGNGNTIYF.

The J gene is TRBJ2-1, the V gene TRBV7-6; 7 bases line up with TRBD2. The CDR3 totals 15 residues. J was trimmed by 8 bases and V by 1 base; bases with no gene match: 8. The germline V gene encodes CDR1 SGHVS and CDR2 FNYEAQ. CDR3 bases: TGTGCCAGCAGCTTAGGGGACTATTCTCCTCATGAGCAGTTCTTC. It encodes CASSLGDYSPHEQFF.

V gene TRBV9 combines with J gene TRBJ2-3; 7 bases map to TRBD2. V lost 0 bases to trimming and J lost 0 bases; unmatched junction nucleotides: 4. There are 16 residues in the CDR3. Germline V CDR1 and CDR2: SGDLS, YYNGEE. CDR3 sequence: CASSVGLADSTDTQYF. CDR3 nucleotides: TGTGCCAGCAGCGTAGGCCTAGCGGATAGCACAGATACGCAGTATTTT.

The rearrangement joins TRBV25-1 to TRBJ1-1, with D perhaps TRBD1 (5 bases). CDR3 length: 16 amino acids. V was cut by 8 bases and J by 2 bases, with 21 bases left in between. Germline-derived CDR1 and CDR2 are MGHDK and SYGVNS. CDR3 in amino acids: CASQTRGRGPNTEAFF. The CDR3 nucleotides are TGTGCCAGCCAGACCCGAGGGAGGGGACCCAACACTGAAGCTTTCTTT. Looking up the rest from reference TRBV25-1 and TRBJ1-1 gives the full variable domain: EADIYQTPRYLVIGTGKKITLECSQTMGHDKMYWYQQDPGMELHLIHYSYGVNSTEKGDLSSESTVSRIRTEHFPLTLESARPSHTSQYLCASQTRGRGPNTEAFFGQGTRLTVV.

The genes are TRBV9 and TRBJ2-1; possibly TRBD2 for D (7 bases). CDR1 and CDR2 from the germline V gene are SGDLS and YYNGEE. Trimming removed 0 bases at V and 2 bases at J, with 15 bases between. The CDR3 is 17 residues long. CDR3 DNA: TGTGCCAGCAGCGTAGCGGGTGTGGGGGGGCCCTACAATGAGCAGTTCTTC. Translated: CASSVAGVGGPYNEQFF.

CDR3 loop: CASSVTLGQGQLQYF. The CDR3 DNA is TGTGCCAGCAGCGTAACCCTCGGACAGGGACAACTACAGTACTTC. The chain is built from TRBV9 and TRBJ2-7; 8 nucleotides agree with TRBD1. The CDR3 sequence is 15 residues long. V dropped 1 base and J dropped 10; count of bases not matched to a gene: 13. Germline lookup yields CDR1 SGDLS and CDR2 YYNGEE.

This clone was detected once. The chain combines TRBV18 with TRBJ1-4, with D perhaps matching TRBD1 (5 bases). Germline-derived CDR1 and CDR2 are KGHSH and LQKENI. V was pared by 5 bases and J by 4 bases, with 8 bases between. CDR3 size: 13 residues. Here the CDR3 DNA reads TGTGCCAGCTCAAGACAGAATAATGAAAAACTGTTTTTT. It is translated as CASSRQNNEKLFF.

The chain employs TRBV29-1 and TRBJ2-3, with unresolved D. The V and J ends lost 3 bases and 2 bases respectively, with 9 bases between them. The CDR3 runs 13 residues. CDR1 SQVTM and CDR2 ANQGSEA come from the germline V gene. The CDR3 DNA reads as TGCAGCGTTGATGTAGCCGACACAGATACGCAGTATTTT. Amino acid sequence: CSVDVADTDTQYF.

The rearrangement uses TRBV21-1 and TRBJ2-1; the table's D gene call, TRBD1, was not cross checked with the DNA. TRBV21-1 has pseudogene status. The CDR3 totals 14 residues. CDR3: CASRPGPIYNEQFF. CDR3 nucleotide sequence: TGTGCCAGCAGACCAGGGCCGATCTACAATGAGCAGTTCTTC.

V gene TRBV6-5 combines with J gene TRBJ2-7, with 7 bases that match TRBD1. This CDR3 is built from 13 residues. Germline CDR1 MNHEY, CDR2 SVGAGI. With V trimmed by 6 bases and J by 4 bases, 6 bases remained unmatched. The CDR3 DNA reads as TGTGCCAGCAGCGGGGACAGAGATTACGAGCAGTACTTC. Protein product: CASSGDRDYEQYF.

This clone turned up a few times. V is TRBV7-2 and J is TRBJ2-7; 11 bases fit TRBD2. Trimming at V came to 2 bases and at J to 3 bases, leaving 9 bases not matched to a gene. CDR1 is SGHTA and CDR2 is FQGNSA in the germline V gene. The CDR3 has 17 amino acids. Here the CDR3 DNA reads TGTGCCAGCAGCTTAATCGTAGCGGGGGGGCGGATCTACGAGCAGTACTTC. Translation gives CASSLIVAGGRIYEQYF.